This entry lists 17 T cell receptor beta chains sequenced from one sample in a study of graft-versus-host responses after intestinal transplantation. These receptors are not linked to any known antigen. Clones were read by immunoSEQ multiplex PCR, and TCRdb kept only the in-frame ones, dropping some. The table records approximately 82,000 clones, around 93% of them present only once. The sample here was unstimulated CD8+ T cells sorted from spleen or lymph node cells, taken before transplant. The receptor source for this set is a human donor who was the organ donor for an intestinal transplant.

This chain uses TRBV6-6 with TRBJ2-7, with 8 bases lining up with TRBD2. CDR1 is MNHNY, CDR2 SVGAGI, per germline (reference sequence). The trim removed 6 bases at V and 2 bases at J, leaving 12 bases unmatched. The length of the CDR3 is 16 residues. CDR3 in amino acids: CASSTAGREATYEQYF. For the CDR3, the DNA is TGTGCCAGCAGCACAGCGGGGCGGGAGGCAACCTACGAGCAGTACTTC.

The chain carries TRBV29-1 and TRBJ1-1; possible D gene TRBD1, 6 bases. Germline V gene data show CDR1 as SQVTM and CDR2 as ANQGSEA. The length of the CDR3 is 13 residues. Trimming cost V 7 bases and J 8 bases, with 20 bases left between them. CDR3 protein: CSGAPRGGREAFF. In DNA form, the CDR3 reads TGCAGCGGGGCCCCCCGCGGGGGGCGGGAAGCTTTCTTT.

This rearrangement joins TRBV19 to TRBJ2-1, with 8 bases lining up with TRBD1. V dropped 5 bases and J dropped 7; count of bases not matched to a gene: 7. Germline CDR1 and CDR2: LNHDA and SQIVND (reference sequence). CDR3 length: 14 amino acids. For the CDR3, the DNA is TGTGCCAGTAGTCCCCGGACAGGGTATAATGAGCAGTTCTTC. Amino acid sequence: CASSPRTGYNEQFF.

This clone was counted once. The chain combines TRBV4-3 with TRBJ2-1; 9 positions match TRBD1. CDR3 length equals 17 residues. V was clipped by 5 bases and J by 5 bases; unmatched bases: 13. Germline V gene sequence: CDR1 LGHNA, CDR2 YSLEER. CDR3 protein: CASSSHFPGQGDNEQFF. The CDR3 DNA reads TGCGCCAGCAGCTCACACTTCCCGGGACAGGGCGACAATGAGCAGTTCTTC.

The genes are TRBV30 and TRBJ2-3; D is perhaps TRBD2 (5 bases). There are 16 residues in the CDR3. With 2 bases removed from V and 2 bases from J, the gap between germline ends came to 17 bases. CDR1 and CDR2 from the germline V gene are GTSNPN and SVGIG (reference sequence). The CDR3 is CAWSPPGLLTTDTQYF. As DNA, the CDR3 is TGTGCCTGGAGTCCACCCGGACTGCTGACCACAGATACGCAGTATTTT.

Only one count was recorded for this clone. The chain employs TRBV18 and TRBJ2-7, with 14 positions matching TRBD2. The CDR3 is made up of 16 amino acids. CDR1 KGHSH and CDR2 LQKENI come from the germline V gene. V shed 3 bases and J 4 bases; nucleotides not matched to a gene: 5. CDR3 in DNA: TGTGCCAGCTCACCCGGAGGGACTAGCGGGAGTTACGAGCAGTACTTC. Residues: CASSPGGTSGSYEQYF. Supplemented by reference TRBV18 and TRBJ2-7, the full variable domain reads NAGVMQNPRHLVRRRGQEARLRCSPMKGHSHVYWYRQLPEEGLKFMVYLQKENIIDESGMPKERFSAEFPKEGPSILRIQQVVRGDSAAYFCASSPGGTSGSYEQYFGPGTRLTVT.

This sequence joins TRBV5-5 and TRBJ1-2; D ambiguous. CDR1 and CDR2 (germline): SGHKS, YYEKEE (reference sequence). The CDR3 contains 15 residues. V was trimmed by 0 bases and J by 4 bases, leaving 13 bases between them. The CDR3 reads CASSLGAGLGYGYTF. DNA for the CDR3: TGTGCCAGCAGCTTGGGTGCGGGGTTAGGCTATGGCTACACCTTC.

The chain recombines TRBV28 with TRBJ2-7; maybe TRBD2 (5 bases). This CDR3 has 15 amino acids. The germline gives CDR1 MDHEN, CDR2 SYDVKM. Trimming cost V 5 bases and J 6 bases, with 20 bases left between them. Here the CDR3 reads CASSRVGVGTTEQYF. The CDR3 nucleotides are TGTGCCAGCAGTCGGGTGGGAGTAGGTACTACCGAGCAGTACTTC.

The J gene is TRBJ1-2, the V gene TRBV5-1; D is unclear. Germline CDR1 reads SGHRS; CDR2 reads YFSETQ. The CDR3 spans 13 residues. V was cut by 0 bases and J by 5 bases, with 8 bases left in between. CDR3 protein: CASSLVADYGYTF. For the CDR3, the DNA is TGCGCCAGCAGCTTGGTGGCAGATTATGGCTACACCTTC.

This chain uses TRBV11-2 with TRBJ2-5; 8 bases map to TRBD2. Trimming removed 5 bases from V and 5 bases from J; junction bases left unmatched: 13. Germline values: CDR1 SGHAT, CDR2 FQNNGV. The CDR3 is 16 residues long. The chain's CDR3 is CASSPWGPAGAETQYF. CDR3 in DNA: TGTGCCAGCAGCCCCTGGGGGCCAGCGGGGGCTGAGACCCAGTACTTC.

The rearrangement uses TRBV7-9 and TRBJ1-2; TRBD1 aligns across 7 bases. V dropped 5 bases and J dropped 10; count of bases not matched to a gene: 13. Germline V gives CDR1 SEHNR, CDR2 FQNEAQ (reference sequence). The CDR3 loop spans 14 amino acids. The CDR3 here is CASSEQGKELDYTF. DNA for the CDR3: TGTGCCAGCAGCGAACAGGGGAAGGAATTGGACTACACCTTC.

J is TRBJ2-7 and V is TRBV10-3; 13 positions match TRBD2. The CDR3 is made up of 15 amino acids. The trim removed 6 bases at V and 3 bases at J, leaving 5 bases unmatched. Germline CDR1 and CDR2: ENHRY and SYGVKD. The DNA of the CDR3 is TGTGCCATCAGGAAGGGACTAGCGGGATACTACGAGCAGTACTTC. Its translation is CAIRKGLAGYYEQYF.

The chain carries TRBV11-2 and TRBJ1-2, with 11 bases identical to TRBD1. CDR1 SGHAT and CDR2 FQNNGV come from the germline V gene. The CDR3 loop spans 18 amino acids. V dropped 4 bases and J dropped 4; count of bases not matched to a gene: 14. The CDR3, as DNA: TGTGCCAGCAGCTCCTATAGGGGACAGGGGGGACTAGGCTATGGCTACACCTTC. It translates to CASSSYRGQGGLGYGYTF.

This chain uses TRBV28 with TRBJ1-1; D not certain. In germline, CDR1 is MDHEN, CDR2 SYDVKM. The CDR3 runs to 13 residues. Trimming stripped 4 bases from V and 4 bases from J, with 10 bases between. CDR3 sequence reads: CASSSGGPTEAFF. CDR3 coding DNA: TGTGCCAGCAGTTCGGGAGGGCCCACTGAAGCTTTCTTT.

This chain uses TRBV11-3 with TRBJ1-5, with D perhaps TRBD1 (5 bases). The CDR3 is made up of 17 amino acids. V lost 0 bases and J lost 4, with 16 bases in between. Germline V gene data show CDR1 as SGHNT and CDR2 as YENEEA. CDR3 protein: CASSLDRQYYRNQPQHF. The CDR3 coding sequence is TGTGCCAGCAGCTTAGATAGACAGTACTATCGAAATCAGCCCCAGCATTTT.

The CDR3, as DNA: TGTGCCAGCAGCTTCATACAGACAGGGTTCGAGCAGTACTTC. It codes for CASSFIQTGFEQYF. The V and J genes are TRBV11-3 and TRBJ2-7, with TRBD1 matching over 7 bases. Germline V lookup: CDR1 SGHNT, CDR2 YENEEA. This CDR3 is 14 amino acids long. Losses at the gene ends were 3 bases for V and 6 bases for J; bases not matched to a gene: 8. Drawing the rest from reference TRBV11-3 and TRBJ2-7, the complete variable domain is EAGVVQSPRYKIIEKKQPVAFWCNPISGHNTLYWYLQNLGQGPELLIRYENEEAVDDSQLPKDRFSAERLKGVDSTLKIQPAELGDSAVYLCASSFIQTGFEQYFGPGTRLTVT.

The genes are TRBV5-1 and TRBJ2-1; 12 bases align to TRBD2. The CDR3 spans 20 residues. In germline, CDR1 is SGHRS, CDR2 YFSETQ. The ends lost 3 bases at V and 7 bases at J; junction bases unmatched: 20. This CDR3 reads CASSSPRSGGTSGRRNEQFF. Written as DNA, the CDR3 is TGCGCCAGCAGCTCGCCGAGAAGCGGAGGAACTAGCGGGAGGAGGAATGAGCAGTTCTTC.